The T cell receptor (beta chain) described here comes from a study of blood T cell repertoires in COVID-19. Symptom resolution, clearance, or two negative PCRs marked the recovered donors of Cohort 3. Points on this clone: In the same sample, other DNA sequences code for this CDR3.

Repertoires were generated with immunoSEQ multiplex PCR, while TCRdb's copy carries only in-frame clones and drops some. The sample contains about 350,000 clones, about 90% of which appear only once. This CDR3 is 13 amino acids long. V trimming: 4 bases; J trimming: 5 bases; junction bases outside the gene matches: 4. Looked up from germline, CDR1 is SNHLY and CDR2 is FYNNEI. Sequenced sample: PBMCs or T cells enriched from blood (not recorded which). This chain links TRBV2 with TRBJ1-1; TRBD1 agrees at 7 bases. This clonotype was sampled from a woman in her 30s who had recovered from COVID-19. CDR3: CASSGQGNTEAFF. For the CDR3, the DNA is TGTGCCAGCAGTGGACAGGGAAATACTGAAGCTTTCTTT.